The 32 T cell receptor beta chains presented below share a single source sample, sequenced in a study of response to subunit inactivated influenza vaccine. A single record per CDR3 protein comes from TCRdb applying MiXCR to the RT-PCR reads. The data show approximately 700,000 distinct CDR3 sequences, around 14% seen once. The sequencing used PBMCs from blood, collected about 11 days after vaccination. These receptors originate from a man aged 50 to 59 who received an inactivated influenza vaccine.

The chain joins TRBV11-3 to TRBJ2-1; D call uncertain. CDR3 length: 13 residues. Germline assignment: CDR1 SGHNT and CDR2 YENEEA. Trimming removed 4 bases at V and 4 bases at J, with 8 bases between. DNA of the CDR3: TGTGCCAGCAGCTGGAATCAATACAATGAGCAGTTCTTC. Protein: CASSWNQYNEQFF.

This clonotype was picked up many times. V gene TRBV10-3 combines with J gene TRBJ2-3; the match to TRBD2 covers 11 bases. This CDR3 contains 16 residues. CDR1 is ENHRY and CDR2 is SYGVKD in the germline V gene. Trimming took 11 bases from V and 2 from J; bases not matched to a gene: 12. CDR3 DNA: TGTGCCGCCGCTGGGGGGACTAGCGGACACACAGATACGCAGTATTTT. It codes for CAAAGGTSGHTDTQYF.

The chain has TRBV12-3 or TRBV12-4 and TRBJ1-5; 7 bases map to TRBD1. The V gene end was trimmed by 8 bases and the J gene end by 4 bases; junction bases not matched to a gene: 14. This CDR3 contains 16 residues. Here the CDR3 reads CASCIQGTVPNQPQHF. In nucleotides, the CDR3 is TGTGCCAGCTGCATACAGGGGACGGTGCCAAATCAGCCCCAGCATTTT.

This clonotype was recorded many times. J is TRBJ2-2 and V is TRBV20-1, with TRBD2 matching over 11 bases. The CDR3 extends over 18 amino acids. V dropped 0 bases and J dropped 1; count of bases not matched to a gene: 7. Per germline, CDR1 DFQATT and CDR2 SNEGSKA (reference sequence). The CDR3 loop reads CSARDRASGGRNTGELFF. The CDR3, as DNA: TGCAGTGCTAGAGATCGGGCTAGCGGGGGGCGGAACACCGGGGAGCTGTTTTTT.

This chain uses TRBV6-2 or TRBV6-3 with TRBJ2-5; D may be TRBD2 (6 bases). V was trimmed by 3 bases and J by 3 bases, leaving 11 bases between them. The germline gives CDR1 MNHEY, CDR2 SVGEGT. The CDR3 loop spans 14 amino acids. The DNA of the CDR3 is TGTGCCAGCAGTTATGGTTGGAGGGAAGAGACCCAGTACTTC. As protein: CASSYGWREETQYF.

This clonotype was observed a few times. CDR3 protein: CASSLGDFETQYF. The CDR3 coding sequence is TGTGCCAGCAGCTTGGGGGATTTCGAGACCCAGTACTTC. V gene TRBV11-2 combines with J gene TRBJ2-5; D possibly matches TRBD1 or TRBD2 (5 bases each). The CDR3 spans 13 residues. CDR1 and CDR2 from the germline V gene are SGHAT and FQNNGV. V dropped 3 bases and J dropped 5 bases, with 10 bases sitting between them.

This clonotype has only a few counts. CDR3 sequence reads: CASSLPYPYGEPKYTGELFF. As DNA, the CDR3 is TGTGCCAGCAGTCTCCCGTACCCCTATGGAGAGCCAAAGTACACCGGGGAGCTGTTTTTT. This sequence joins TRBV28 and TRBJ2-2, with no clear D. CDR1 MDHEN and CDR2 SYDVKM come from the germline V gene. CDR3 length equals 20 residues. V was clipped by 5 bases and J by 3 bases, with 28 bases between them.

This clonotype was seen repeatedly, ten times or more. The J gene is TRBJ2-7, the V gene TRBV29-1; D assignment may be TRBD1 or TRBD2 (6 bases each). Germline V gene data show CDR1 as SQVTM and CDR2 as ANQGSEA. V lost 0 bases to trimming and J lost 6 bases, with 18 bases between them. The CDR3 spans 15 residues. CDR3 DNA sequence: TGCAGCGTTGAAGATGGGGGGCAGGGGCAGGGCGAGCAGTACTTC. Protein product: CSVEDGGQGQGEQYF.

This clonotype came up a few times. The chain recombines TRBV5-6 with TRBJ2-5, with TRBD1 matching over 8 bases. Trimming at V came to 2 bases and at J to 9 bases, leaving 9 bases not matched to a gene. Per germline, CDR1 SGHDT and CDR2 YYEEEE. This CDR3 is built from 14 residues. This CDR3 reads CASSLGTGGSAQYF. The CDR3 DNA reads TGTGCCAGCAGCTTAGGGACAGGAGGATCGGCCCAGTACTTC. The full variable domain, its missing parts supplied by reference TRBV5-6 and TRBJ2-5, is DAGVTQSPTHLIKTRGQQVTLRCSPKSGHDTVSWYQQALGQGPQFIFQYYEEEERQRGNFPDRFSGHQFPNYSSELNVNALLLGDSALYLCASSLGTGGSAQYFGPGTRLLVL.

This chain uses TRBV3-1 with TRBJ2-7; weak D call: TRBD2 (6 bases). Trimming shortened V by 2 bases and J by 3 bases, and 14 bases separated the two germline ends. CDR1 is LGHDT, CDR2 YNNKEL, per germline (reference sequence). CDR3 length: 15 residues. CDR3 sequence reads: CASSQNPGRGYEQYF. In DNA, the CDR3 is TGTGCCAGCAGCCAAAACCCAGGGCGGGGCTACGAGCAGTACTTC.

This clonotype was seen more than once but under ten times. The CDR3 DNA reads TGCGCCAGCAGCCAAGATATAAGAGGGGCAGGGCGTACCGGGGAGCTGTTTTTT. It translates to CASSQDIRGAGRTGELFF. The V call is TRBV4-3, the J call TRBJ2-2; D assignment may be TRBD1 or TRBD2 (5 bases each). Trimming cost V 0 bases and J 5 bases, with 19 bases left between them. CDR1 and CDR2 from the germline V gene are LGHNA and YSLEER. The CDR3 has 18 amino acids.

This chain uses TRBV28 with TRBJ1-5; D is uncertain. V lost 5 bases and J lost 0, with 11 bases in between. Germline V CDR1 and CDR2: MDHEN, SYDVKM. This CDR3 region has 15 residues. The CDR3 sequence: CASSDYTHSNQPQHF. The CDR3 coding sequence is TGTGCCAGCAGTGACTACACCCATAGCAATCAGCCCCAGCATTTT.

The chain couples TRBV18 to TRBJ2-4, with D perhaps being TRBD1 or TRBD2 (6 bases each). V lost 2 bases and J lost 4, with 15 bases in between. This CDR3 comprises 16 residues. Germline CDR1 and CDR2: KGHSH and LQKENI. The CDR3 nucleotides read TGTGCCAGCTCACCAGGAGGGGGAATCCTTAAAAACATTCAGTACTTC. Translation: CASSPGGGILKNIQYF. Full variable domain (remainder filled in from reference TRBV18 and TRBJ2-4): NAGVMQNPRHLVRRRGQEARLRCSPMKGHSHVYWYRQLPEEGLKFMVYLQKENIIDESGMPKERFSAEFPKEGPSILRIQQVVRGDSAAYFCASSPGGGILKNIQYFGAGTRLSVL.

The rearrangement links TRBV12-3 or TRBV12-4 to TRBJ2-2; D assignment may be TRBD1 or TRBD2 (5 bases each). The length of the CDR3 is 14 residues. The germline V and J ends were trimmed by 5 bases and 4 bases, with 11 bases remaining between them. CDR3 sequence (DNA): TGTGCCAGCAGTGCCGGGACGGGCACCGGGGAGCTGTTTTTT. It encodes CASSAGTGTGELFF.

This clonotype was recorded a few times. This chain joins TRBV24-1 and TRBJ2-5; 8 bases are a match to TRBD1. Germline V gives CDR1 KGHDR, CDR2 SFDVKD. This CDR3 is 14 amino acids long. Losses at the gene ends were 4 bases for V and 5 bases for J; bases not matched to a gene: 5. The CDR3 DNA follows: TGTGCCACCAGTGACGGACAGGGACGGGAGACCCAGTACTTC. This gives the protein CATSDGQGRETQYF.

The DNA of the CDR3 is TGTGCCAGCTCTCAGAGGACAGGAGATGGCTACACCTTC. This gives the protein CASSQRTGDGYTF. This rearrangement joins TRBV18 to TRBJ1-2, with 7 nucleotides matching TRBD1. CDR3 length: 13 amino acids. The J segment lost 6 bases and the V segment lost 6 bases, leaving 7 bases of the junction unmatched. Germline V CDR1 and CDR2: KGHSH, LQKENI.

V is TRBV7-9 and J is TRBJ2-1; D is possibly TRBD2 (5 bases). Per the germline V gene, CDR1 is SEHNR and CDR2 is FQNEAQ (reference sequence). V lost 9 bases and J 0 bases, leaving 12 bases between the germline ends. This CDR3 region has 14 residues. Here the CDR3 reads CASERTSSYNEQFF. CDR3 bases: TGTGCCAGTGAGCGGACGAGCTCCTACAATGAGCAGTTCTTC.

This clonotype has a handful of counts. This rearrangement joins TRBV25-1 to TRBJ2-7; tentatively, D is TRBD1 or TRBD2 (5 bases each). V lost 6 bases, J lost 1 base, and 10 bases lay in between. Per germline, CDR1 MGHDK and CDR2 SYGVNS. The CDR3 loop spans 13 amino acids. CDR3 in amino acids: CASSWGKSYEQYF. The CDR3 coding sequence is TGTGCCAGCAGCTGGGGGAAGTCCTACGAGCAGTACTTC.

The chain is built from TRBV11-2 and TRBJ2-1, with D uncertain. V was cut by 5 bases and J by 5 bases, with 25 bases left in between. Germline-derived CDR1 and CDR2 are SGHAT and FQNNGV. This CDR3 has 18 amino acids. CDR3 region: CASSPALWLFSDNNEQFF. For the CDR3, the DNA is TGTGCCAGCAGCCCCGCCCTTTGGTTGTTCAGCGACAACAATGAGCAGTTCTTC.

The chain joins TRBV20-1 to TRBJ1-2; D not certain. The germline CDR1 and CDR2 sequences are DFQATT and SNEGSKA (reference sequence). The CDR3 contains 13 residues. Trimming removed 5 bases from V and 4 bases from J, with 14 bases in between. The CDR3 spells CSAVTPVVYGYTF. CDR3 nucleotide sequence: TGCAGTGCTGTCACCCCGGTGGTCTATGGCTACACCTTC.

The chain uses TRBV28 and TRBJ1-2; 7 bases map to TRBD1. V gave up 6 bases and J gave up 6 bases; unmatched junction bases: 13. Per germline, CDR1 MDHEN and CDR2 SYDVKM. This CDR3 spans 15 amino acids. For the CDR3, the DNA is TGTGCCAGCAGCTTACAGGGGCCCACCAGGGATGGCTACACCTTC. Encoded protein: CASSLQGPTRDGYTF.

The genes are TRBV21-1 and TRBJ2-1; the D segment call TRBD2 is taken from the table without a DNA check. TRBV21-1 is tagged as a pseudogene. There are 11 residues in the CDR3. CDR3 in amino acids: CASSKAPLEVF. DNA of the CDR3: TGTGCCAGCAGCAAAGCACCACTAGAGGTCTTC.

This sequence joins TRBV20-1 and TRBJ2-5; D not certain. V gave up 1 base and J gave up 4 bases, with 10 bases separating them. This CDR3 is 13 amino acids long. Germline CDR1 is DFQATT and CDR2 is SNEGSKA (reference sequence). In DNA, the CDR3 is TGCAGTGCTAGAGGGTGGGCAGCAGAGACCCAGTACTTC. Encoded protein: CSARGWAAETQYF.

The V call is TRBV3-1, the J call TRBJ1-1; no definite D call. The CDR3 spans 13 residues. Trimming cost V 6 bases and J 4 bases, with 12 bases left between them. Germline V lookup: CDR1 LGHDT, CDR2 YNNKEL (reference sequence). The chain's CDR3 is CASSYRWSTEAFF. The CDR3 coding sequence is TGTGCCAGCAGTTACCGGTGGTCCACTGAAGCTTTCTTT.

The rearrangement uses TRBV5-1 and TRBJ1-5; possible D gene TRBD1, 5 bases. The CDR3 contains 13 residues. Trimming cost V 5 bases and J 5 bases, with 11 bases left between them. CDR1 and CDR2 from the germline V gene are SGHRS and YFSETQ. Written as DNA, the CDR3 is TGCGCCAGCAGATGGGGGGATGATCAGCCCCAGCATTTT. This encodes CASRWGDDQPQHF.

The rearrangement joins TRBV7-8 to TRBJ2-7; D perhaps matches TRBD1 (7 bases). The CDR3 is made up of 15 amino acids. CDR1 is SGHVS, CDR2 FQNEAQ, per germline. Between the trimmed V and J ends, which lost 5 bases and 5 bases, there was a span of 19 bases. CDR3 in amino acids: CASSLSRGVFDEQYF. The CDR3 DNA is TGTGCCAGCAGCCTGAGCAGGGGGGTTTTCGACGAGCAGTACTTC.

This clonotype was detected a few times. V is TRBV10-3 and J is TRBJ2-1; 10 bases fit TRBD2. The CDR3 is 14 amino acids. Germline V gene data show CDR1 as ENHRY and CDR2 as SYGVKD. The V segment lost 6 bases and the J segment 7 bases; nucleotides outside the gene matches: 6. This CDR3 reads CAISRAGGLNEQFF. CDR3 in DNA: TGTGCCATCAGCAGAGCGGGGGGGTTAAATGAGCAGTTCTTC.

V gene TRBV7-2 combines with J gene TRBJ2-3; perhaps TRBD1 as D (6 bases). Per the germline V gene, CDR1 is SGHTA and CDR2 is FQGNSA. This CDR3 spans 15 amino acids. The V end lost 4 bases, the J end lost 3 bases, and 14 bases lay between the germline ends. The CDR3 loop reads CASSSNRVGTDTQYF. The DNA of the CDR3 is TGTGCCAGCAGCTCAAACAGGGTTGGAACAGATACGCAGTATTTT.

The chain employs TRBV7-3 and TRBJ2-1; D is unclear. CDR3 size: 16 residues. V lost 3 bases and J 2 bases, leaving 14 bases between the germline ends. Per the germline V gene, CDR1 is SGHTA and CDR2 is FQGTGA. DNA for the CDR3: TGTGCCAGCAGCTTGGTAGACTCCCCACCCTACAATGAGCAGTTCTTC. Protein: CASSLVDSPPYNEQFF.

Only a few counts were recorded for this clonotype. The CDR3 here is CASSLGGQPYNEQFF. The CDR3 bases are TGTGCCAGCAGTTTGGGGGGACAGCCCTACAATGAGCAGTTCTTC. The rearrangement links TRBV28 to TRBJ2-1; D perhaps matches TRBD1 (7 bases). Germline V CDR1 and CDR2: MDHEN, SYDVKM. CDR3 length equals 15 residues. V gave up 3 bases and J gave up 2 bases, with 11 bases separating them. The whole variable domain, filled in from reference TRBV28 and TRBJ2-1, reads DVKVTQSSRYLVKRTGEKVFLECVQDMDHENMFWYRQDPGLGLRLIYFSYDVKMKEKGDIPEGYSVSREKKERFSLILESASTNQTSMYLCASSLGGQPYNEQFFGPGTRLTVL.

This clonotype appeared a few times. This rearrangement joins TRBV4-1 to TRBJ1-2; D is possibly TRBD1 (5 bases). The CDR3 totals 15 residues. Per germline, CDR1 MGHRA and CDR2 YSYEKL. V was pared by 2 bases and J by 6 bases, with 16 bases between. CDR3 sequence reads: CASSQYILSGNGYTF. In DNA form, the CDR3 reads TGCGCCAGCAGCCAATACATTCTTTCAGGGAATGGCTACACCTTC.

At least ten counts were recorded for this clonotype. The chain employs TRBV7-7 and TRBJ2-1; TRBD2 matches at 10 bases. Germline loops: CDR1 SSHAT, CDR2 FNYEAQ (reference sequence). J was trimmed by 7 bases and V by 1 base; bases with no gene match: 7. The CDR3 extends over 16 amino acids. The DNA of the CDR3 is TGTGCCAGCAGCTTAGGAGAAGCGGGAGGGGGGAATGAGCAGTTCTTC. This codes for CASSLGEAGGGNEQFF.